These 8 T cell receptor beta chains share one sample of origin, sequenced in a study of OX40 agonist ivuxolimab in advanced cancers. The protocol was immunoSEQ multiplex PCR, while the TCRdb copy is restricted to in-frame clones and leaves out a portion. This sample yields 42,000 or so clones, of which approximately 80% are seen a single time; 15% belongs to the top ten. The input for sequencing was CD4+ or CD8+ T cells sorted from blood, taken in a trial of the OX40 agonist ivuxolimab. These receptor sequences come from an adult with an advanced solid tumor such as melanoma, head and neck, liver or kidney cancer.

The CDR3: CASSLYPPRTGTATYEQYF. CDR3 in DNA: TGTGCCAGCAGCTTATATCCCCCCCGGACCGGGACAGCTACCTACGAGCAGTACTTC. The genes are TRBV7-2 and TRBJ2-7; 7 bases align to TRBD1. Germline trimming cut 2 bases from V and 2 bases from J; bases unmatched to any gene: 18. The CDR3 totals 19 residues. In germline, CDR1 is SGHTA, CDR2 FQGNSA.

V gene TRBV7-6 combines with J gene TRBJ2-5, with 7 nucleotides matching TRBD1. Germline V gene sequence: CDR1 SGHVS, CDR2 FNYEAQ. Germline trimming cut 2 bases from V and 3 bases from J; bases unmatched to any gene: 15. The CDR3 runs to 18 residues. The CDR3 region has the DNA TGTGCCAGCAGCTTAATACAGACAAGGACAGGAAACAAAGAGACCCAGTACTTC. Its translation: CASSLIQTRTGNKETQYF.

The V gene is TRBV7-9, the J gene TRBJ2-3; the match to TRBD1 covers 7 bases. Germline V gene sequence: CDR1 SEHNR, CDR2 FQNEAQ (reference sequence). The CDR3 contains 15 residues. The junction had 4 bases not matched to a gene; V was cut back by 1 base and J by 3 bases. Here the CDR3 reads CASSLVTGLTDTQYF. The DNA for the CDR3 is TGTGCCAGCAGCTTAGTGACAGGGTTAACAGATACGCAGTATTTT.

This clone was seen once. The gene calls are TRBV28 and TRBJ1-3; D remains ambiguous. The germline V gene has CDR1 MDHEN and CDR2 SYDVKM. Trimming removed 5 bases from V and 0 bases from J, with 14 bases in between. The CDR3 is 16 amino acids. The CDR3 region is CASSPTSTHSGNTIYF. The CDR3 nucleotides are TGTGCCAGCAGTCCCACTAGTACACACTCTGGAAACACCATATATTTT. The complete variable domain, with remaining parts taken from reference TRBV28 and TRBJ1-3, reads DVKVTQSSRYLVKRTGEKVFLECVQDMDHENMFWYRQDPGLGLRLIYFSYDVKMKEKGDIPEGYSVSREKKERFSLILESASTNQTSMYLCASSPTSTHSGNTIYFGEGSWLTVV.

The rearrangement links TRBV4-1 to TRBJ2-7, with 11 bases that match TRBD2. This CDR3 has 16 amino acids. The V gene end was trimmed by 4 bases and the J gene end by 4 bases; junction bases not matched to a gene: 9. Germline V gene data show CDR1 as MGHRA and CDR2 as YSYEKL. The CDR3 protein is CASSLAPGLADYEQYF. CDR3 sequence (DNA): TGCGCCAGCAGCCTAGCCCCGGGACTAGCGGATTACGAGCAGTACTTC.

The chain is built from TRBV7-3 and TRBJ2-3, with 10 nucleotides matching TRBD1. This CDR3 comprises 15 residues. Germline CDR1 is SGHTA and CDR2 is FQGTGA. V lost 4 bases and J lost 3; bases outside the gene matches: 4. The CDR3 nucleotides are TGTGCCAGCAGCTGGACAGGGGGATCGACAGATACGCAGTATTTT. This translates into CASSWTGGSTDTQYF.

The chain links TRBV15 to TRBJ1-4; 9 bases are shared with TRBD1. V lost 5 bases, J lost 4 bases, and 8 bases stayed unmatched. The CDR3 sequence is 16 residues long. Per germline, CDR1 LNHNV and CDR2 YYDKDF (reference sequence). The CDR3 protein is CATSGSGGQGNEKLFF. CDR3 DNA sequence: TGTGCCACCAGCGGTTCAGGGGGACAGGGTAATGAAAAACTGTTTTTT.

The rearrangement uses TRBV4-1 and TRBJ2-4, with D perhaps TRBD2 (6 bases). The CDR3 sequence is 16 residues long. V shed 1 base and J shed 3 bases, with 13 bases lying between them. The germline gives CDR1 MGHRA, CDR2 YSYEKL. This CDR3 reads CASSQGRGPYKNIQYF. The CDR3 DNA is TGCGCCAGCAGCCAAGGGAGGGGCCCGTACAAAAACATTCAGTACTTC.